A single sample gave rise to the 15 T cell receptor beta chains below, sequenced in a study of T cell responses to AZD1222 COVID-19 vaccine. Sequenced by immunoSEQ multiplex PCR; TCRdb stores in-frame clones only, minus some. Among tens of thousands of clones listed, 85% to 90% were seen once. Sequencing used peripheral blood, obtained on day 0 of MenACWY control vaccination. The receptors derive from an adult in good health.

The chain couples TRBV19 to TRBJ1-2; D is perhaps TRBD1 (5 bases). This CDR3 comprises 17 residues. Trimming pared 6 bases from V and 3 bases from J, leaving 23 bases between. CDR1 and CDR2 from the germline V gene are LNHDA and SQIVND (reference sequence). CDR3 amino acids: CASSSWSTGSFYYGYTF. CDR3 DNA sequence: TGTGCCAGTAGCTCCTGGAGTACAGGCTCATTTTACTATGGCTACACCTTC.

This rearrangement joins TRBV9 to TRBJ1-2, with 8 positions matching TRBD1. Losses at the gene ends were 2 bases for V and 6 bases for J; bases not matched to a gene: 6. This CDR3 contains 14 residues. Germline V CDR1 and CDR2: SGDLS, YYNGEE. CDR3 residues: CASSVQGAVHGYTF. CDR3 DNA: TGTGCCAGCAGCGTCCAGGGGGCGGTTCATGGCTACACCTTC.

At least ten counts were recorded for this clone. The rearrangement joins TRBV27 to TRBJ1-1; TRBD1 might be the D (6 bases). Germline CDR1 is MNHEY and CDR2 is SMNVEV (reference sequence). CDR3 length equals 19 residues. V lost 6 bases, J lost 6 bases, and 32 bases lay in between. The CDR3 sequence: CASRLLSRGLGPSGAEAFF. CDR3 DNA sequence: TGTGCCAGCAGGTTGTTAAGCAGGGGTCTGGGGCCCTCCGGTGCTGAAGCTTTCTTT.

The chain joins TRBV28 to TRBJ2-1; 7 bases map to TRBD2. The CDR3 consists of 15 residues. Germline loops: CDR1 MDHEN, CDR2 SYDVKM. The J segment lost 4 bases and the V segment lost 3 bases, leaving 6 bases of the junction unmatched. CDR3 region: CASSLSGVDYNEQFF. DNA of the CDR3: TGTGCCAGCAGTTTGAGCGGGGTCGATTACAATGAGCAGTTCTTC.

For the CDR3, the DNA is TGTGCCAGCTCACCACGAAACAGCCAAGCCGAAGCTTTCTTT. The encoded protein is CASSPRNSQAEAFF. The genes are TRBV18 and TRBJ1-1; D not certain. V was cut by 1 base and J by 8 bases, with 14 bases left in between. The germline V gene has CDR1 KGHSH and CDR2 LQKENI. The CDR3 loop spans 14 amino acids.

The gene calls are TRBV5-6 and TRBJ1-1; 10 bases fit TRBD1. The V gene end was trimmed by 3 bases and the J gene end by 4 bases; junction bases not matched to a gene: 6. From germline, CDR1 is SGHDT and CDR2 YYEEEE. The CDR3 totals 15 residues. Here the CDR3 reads CASSWTGGAGTEAFF. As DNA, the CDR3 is TGTGCCAGCAGCTGGACAGGGGGGGCGGGCACTGAAGCTTTCTTT.

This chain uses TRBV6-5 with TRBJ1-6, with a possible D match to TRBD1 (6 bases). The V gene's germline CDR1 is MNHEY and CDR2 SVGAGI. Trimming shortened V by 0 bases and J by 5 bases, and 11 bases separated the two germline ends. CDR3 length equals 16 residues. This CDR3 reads CASSYSRGRDNSPLHF. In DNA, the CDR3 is TGTGCCAGCAGTTACTCGAGGGGGAGAGATAATTCACCCCTCCACTTT.

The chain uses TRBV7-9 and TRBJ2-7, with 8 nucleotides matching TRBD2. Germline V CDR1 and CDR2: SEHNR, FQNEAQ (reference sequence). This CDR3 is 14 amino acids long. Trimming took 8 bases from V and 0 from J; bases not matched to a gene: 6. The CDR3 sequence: CASAKGTSSYEQYF. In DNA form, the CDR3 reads TGTGCCAGCGCTAAGGGGACTAGCTCCTACGAGCAGTACTTC.

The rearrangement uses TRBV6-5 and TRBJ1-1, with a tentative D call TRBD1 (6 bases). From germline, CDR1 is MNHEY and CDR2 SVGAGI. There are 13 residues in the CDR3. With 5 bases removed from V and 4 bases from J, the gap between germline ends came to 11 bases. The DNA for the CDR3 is TGTGCCAGCAGTCTCGGGACAACCACTGAAGCTTTCTTT. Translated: CASSLGTTTEAFF.

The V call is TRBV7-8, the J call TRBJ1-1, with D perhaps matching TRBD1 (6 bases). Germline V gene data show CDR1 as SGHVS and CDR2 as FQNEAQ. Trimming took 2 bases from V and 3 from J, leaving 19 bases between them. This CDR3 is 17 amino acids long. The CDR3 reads CASSLSWTRGFDTEAFF. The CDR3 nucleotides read TGTGCCAGCAGCTTAAGTTGGACCAGGGGCTTTGACACTGAAGCTTTCTTT.

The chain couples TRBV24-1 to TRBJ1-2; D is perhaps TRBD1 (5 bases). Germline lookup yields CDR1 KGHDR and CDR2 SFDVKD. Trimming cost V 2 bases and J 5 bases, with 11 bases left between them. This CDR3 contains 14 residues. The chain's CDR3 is CATSDSGRGYGYTF. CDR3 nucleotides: TGTGCCACCAGTGATTCAGGGCGTGGGTATGGCTACACCTTC.

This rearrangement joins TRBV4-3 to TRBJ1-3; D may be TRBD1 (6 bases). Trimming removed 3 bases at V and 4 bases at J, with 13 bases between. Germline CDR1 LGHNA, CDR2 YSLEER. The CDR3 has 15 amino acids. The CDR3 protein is CASSQLQGHGNTIYF. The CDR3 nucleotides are TGCGCCAGCAGCCAGCTCCAGGGGCACGGAAACACCATATATTTT.

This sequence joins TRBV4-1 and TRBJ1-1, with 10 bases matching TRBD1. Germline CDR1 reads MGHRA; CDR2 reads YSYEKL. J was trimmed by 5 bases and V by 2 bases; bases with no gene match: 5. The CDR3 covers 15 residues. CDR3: CASSQPTGGLTEAFF. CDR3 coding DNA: TGCGCCAGCAGCCAACCGACAGGGGGCTTAACTGAAGCTTTCTTT.

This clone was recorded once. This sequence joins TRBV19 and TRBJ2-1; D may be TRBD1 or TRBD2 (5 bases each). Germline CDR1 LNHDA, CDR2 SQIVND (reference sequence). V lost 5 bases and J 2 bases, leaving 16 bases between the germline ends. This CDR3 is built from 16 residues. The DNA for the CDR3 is TGTGCCAGTAGTCTTAGAGGGGCCGGCGCCTACAATGAGCAGTTCTTC. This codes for CASSLRGAGAYNEQFF.

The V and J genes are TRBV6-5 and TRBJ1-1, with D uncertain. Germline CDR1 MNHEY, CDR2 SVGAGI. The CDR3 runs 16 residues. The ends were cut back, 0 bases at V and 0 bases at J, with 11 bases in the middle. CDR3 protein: CASSYSRQRMNTEAFF. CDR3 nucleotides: TGTGCCAGCAGTTACTCGCGACAACGCATGAACACTGAAGCTTTCTTT.